The clone carrying this TCR beta chain was found many times. The target antigen is unknown. TCRdb reanalysed the 5' RACE reads using MiXCR and keeps one entry per CDR3 protein. The sample consists of tens of thousands of distinct CDR3 sequences, under 20% of them appearing once. The CDR3 sequence is 14 residues long. CDR1 is DFQATT and CDR2 is SNEGSKA in the germline V gene (reference sequence). Trimming cost V 0 bases and J 2 bases, with 11 bases left between them. These data come from a study of neurological immune-mediated disorders. General study findings and limits: None of the CDR3 amino acid sequences of expanded clones recurred across subjects, suggesting private repertoires in all groups.

Sequencing used PBMCs. The chain links TRBV20-1 to TRBJ2-7; TRBD2 might be the D (6 bases). The TCR originated in a woman aged 40 to 50 in good health. CDR3 DNA: TGCAGTGCTAGAGATCCGGGGGTTGCCTACGAGCAGTACTTC. It encodes CSARDPGVAYEQYF.